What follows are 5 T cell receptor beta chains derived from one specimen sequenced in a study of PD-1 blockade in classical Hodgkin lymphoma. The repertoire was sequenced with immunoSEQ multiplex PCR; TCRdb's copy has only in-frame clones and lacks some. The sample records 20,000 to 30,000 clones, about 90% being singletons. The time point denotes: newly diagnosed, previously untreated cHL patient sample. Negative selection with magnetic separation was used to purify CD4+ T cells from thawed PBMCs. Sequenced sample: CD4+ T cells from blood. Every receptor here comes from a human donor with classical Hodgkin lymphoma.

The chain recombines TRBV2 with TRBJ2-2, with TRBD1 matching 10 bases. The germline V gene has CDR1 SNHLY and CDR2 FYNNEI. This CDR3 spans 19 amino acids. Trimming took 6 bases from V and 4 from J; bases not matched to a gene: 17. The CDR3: CASSDPDRGSLRGTGELFF. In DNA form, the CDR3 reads TGTGCCAGCAGCGATCCGGACAGGGGGTCCCTTAGGGGCACCGGGGAGCTGTTTTTT.

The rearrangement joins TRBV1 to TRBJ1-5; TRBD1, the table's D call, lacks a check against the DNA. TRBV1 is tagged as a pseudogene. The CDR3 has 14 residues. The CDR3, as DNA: TGCACCAGCAGCCTGGGGCAGTTCAATCAGCCCCAGCATTTT. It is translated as CTSSLGQFNQPQHF.

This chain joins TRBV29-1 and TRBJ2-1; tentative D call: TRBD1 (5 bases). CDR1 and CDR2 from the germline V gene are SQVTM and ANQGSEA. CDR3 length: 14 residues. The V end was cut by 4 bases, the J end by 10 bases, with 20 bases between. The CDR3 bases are TGCAGCGTTGTCGGTTGGGGCCCCCCTTCGGAGCAGTTCTTC. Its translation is CSVVGWGPPSEQFF.

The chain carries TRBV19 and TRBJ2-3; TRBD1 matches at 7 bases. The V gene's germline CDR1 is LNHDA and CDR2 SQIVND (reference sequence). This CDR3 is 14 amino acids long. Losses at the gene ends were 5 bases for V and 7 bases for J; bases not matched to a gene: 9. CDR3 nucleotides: TGTGCCAGTAGTCCACAGGGGTCAGTTCATACGCAGTATTTT. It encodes CASSPQGSVHTQYF. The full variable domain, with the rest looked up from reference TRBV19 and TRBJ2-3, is DGGITQSPKYLFRKEGQNVTLSCEQNLNHDAMYWYRQDPGQGLRLIYYSQIVNDFQKGDIAEGYSVSREKKESFPLTVTSAQKNPTAFYLCASSPQGSVHTQYFGPGTRLTVL.

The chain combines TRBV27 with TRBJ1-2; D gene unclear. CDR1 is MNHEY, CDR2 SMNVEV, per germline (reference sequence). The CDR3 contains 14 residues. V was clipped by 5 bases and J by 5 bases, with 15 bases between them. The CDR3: CASSPDRAEYGYTF. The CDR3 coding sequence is TGTGCCAGCAGTCCAGACCGGGCCGAATATGGCTACACCTTC.